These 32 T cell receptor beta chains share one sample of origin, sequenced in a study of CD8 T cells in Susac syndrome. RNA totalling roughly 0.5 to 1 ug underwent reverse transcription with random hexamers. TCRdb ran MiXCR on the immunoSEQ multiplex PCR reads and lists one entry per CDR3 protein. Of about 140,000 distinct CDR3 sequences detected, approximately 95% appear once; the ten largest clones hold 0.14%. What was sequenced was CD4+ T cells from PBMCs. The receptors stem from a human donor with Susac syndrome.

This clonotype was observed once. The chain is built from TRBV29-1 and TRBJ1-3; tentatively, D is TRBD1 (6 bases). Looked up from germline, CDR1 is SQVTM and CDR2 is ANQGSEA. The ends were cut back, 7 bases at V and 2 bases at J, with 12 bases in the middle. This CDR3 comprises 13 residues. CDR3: CSGTRDTGNTIYF. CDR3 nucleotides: TGCAGCGGAACCCGGGACACTGGAAACACCATATATTTT.

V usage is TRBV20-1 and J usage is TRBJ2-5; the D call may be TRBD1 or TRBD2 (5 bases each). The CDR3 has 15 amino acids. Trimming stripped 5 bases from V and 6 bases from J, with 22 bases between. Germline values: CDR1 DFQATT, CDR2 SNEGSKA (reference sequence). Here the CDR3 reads CSAPAGRASQKTQYF. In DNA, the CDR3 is TGCAGTGCTCCGGCGGGCAGGGCTTCTCAGAAGACCCAGTACTTC.

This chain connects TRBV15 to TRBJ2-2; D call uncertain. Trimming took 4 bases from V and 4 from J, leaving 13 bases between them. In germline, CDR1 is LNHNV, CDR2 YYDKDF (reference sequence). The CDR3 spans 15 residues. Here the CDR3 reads CATSTNLGITGELFF. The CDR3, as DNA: TGTGCCACCAGCACCAATCTGGGGATCACCGGGGAGCTGTTTTTT.

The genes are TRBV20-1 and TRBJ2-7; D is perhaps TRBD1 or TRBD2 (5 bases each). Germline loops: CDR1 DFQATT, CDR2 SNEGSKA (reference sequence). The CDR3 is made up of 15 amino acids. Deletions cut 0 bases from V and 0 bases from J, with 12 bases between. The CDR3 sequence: CSARDPGRSSYEQYF. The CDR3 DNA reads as TGCAGTGCTAGAGATCCGGGACGGAGCTCCTACGAGCAGTACTTC.

CDR3 in amino acids: CSGRRTSTDTQYF. CDR3 coding DNA: TGCAGCGGTCGGAGAACTAGCACAGATACGCAGTATTTT. J is TRBJ2-3 and V is TRBV29-1; D gene uncertain. Looked up from germline, CDR1 is SQVTM and CDR2 is ANQGSEA. V lost 7 bases and J lost 0, with 11 bases in between. This CDR3 has 13 amino acids.

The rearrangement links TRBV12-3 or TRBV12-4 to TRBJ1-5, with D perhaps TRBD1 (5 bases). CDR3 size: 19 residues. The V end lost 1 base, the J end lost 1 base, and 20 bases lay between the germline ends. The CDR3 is CASSLVLGGYGRSNQPQHF. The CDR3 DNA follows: TGTGCCAGCAGTTTAGTGTTGGGGGGGTATGGTAGGAGCAATCAGCCCCAGCATTTT.

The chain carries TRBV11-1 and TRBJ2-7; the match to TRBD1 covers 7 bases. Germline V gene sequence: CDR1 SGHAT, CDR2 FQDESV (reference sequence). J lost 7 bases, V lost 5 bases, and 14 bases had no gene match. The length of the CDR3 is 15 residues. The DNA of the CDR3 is TGTGCCAGCAGCCCTAGACCGACAGGGACGAATGAGCAGTACTTC. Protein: CASSPRPTGTNEQYF. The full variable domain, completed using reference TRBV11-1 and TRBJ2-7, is EAEVAQSPRYKITEKSQAVAFWCDPISGHATLYWYRQILGQGPELLVQFQDESVVDDSQLPKDRFSAERLKGVDSTLKIQPAELGDSAMYLCASSPRPTGTNEQYFGPGTRLTVT.

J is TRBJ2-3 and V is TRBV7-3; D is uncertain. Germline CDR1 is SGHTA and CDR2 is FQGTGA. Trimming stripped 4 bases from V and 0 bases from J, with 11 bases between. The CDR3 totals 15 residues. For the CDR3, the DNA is TGTGCCAGCAGCTCCGCACGAGAAAGCACAGATACGCAGTATTTT. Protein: CASSSARESTDTQYF.

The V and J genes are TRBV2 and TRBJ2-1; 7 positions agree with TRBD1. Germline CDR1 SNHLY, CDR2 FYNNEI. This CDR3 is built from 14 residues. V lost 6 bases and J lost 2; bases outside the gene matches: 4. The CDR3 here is CASREDRPYNEQFF. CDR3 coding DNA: TGTGCCAGCAGGGAGGACAGGCCCTACAATGAGCAGTTCTTC. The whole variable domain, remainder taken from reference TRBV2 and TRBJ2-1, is EPEVTQTPSHQVTQMGQEVILRCVPISNHLYFYWYRQILGQKVEFLVSFYNNEISEKSEIFDDQFSVERPDGSNFTLKIRSTKLEDSAMYFCASREDRPYNEQFFGPGTRLTVL.

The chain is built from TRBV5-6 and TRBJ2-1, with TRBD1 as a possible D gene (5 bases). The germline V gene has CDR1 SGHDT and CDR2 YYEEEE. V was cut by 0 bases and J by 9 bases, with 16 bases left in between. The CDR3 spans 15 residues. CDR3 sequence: CASSLVGAQDLEQFF. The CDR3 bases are TGTGCCAGCAGCTTGGTAGGGGCTCAAGACCTTGAGCAGTTCTTC.

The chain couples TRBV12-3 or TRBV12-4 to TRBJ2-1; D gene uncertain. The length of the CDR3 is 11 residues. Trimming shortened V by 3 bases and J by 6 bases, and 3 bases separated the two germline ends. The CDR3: CASSFINEQFF. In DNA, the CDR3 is TGTGCCAGCAGTTTCATCAATGAGCAGTTCTTC.

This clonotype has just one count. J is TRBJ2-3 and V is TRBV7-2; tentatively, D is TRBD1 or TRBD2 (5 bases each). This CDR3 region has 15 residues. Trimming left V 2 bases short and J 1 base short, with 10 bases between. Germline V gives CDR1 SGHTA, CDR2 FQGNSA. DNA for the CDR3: TGTGCCAGCAGCTTAATGGGGGTGGGCACAGATACGCAGTATTTT. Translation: CASSLMGVGTDTQYF.

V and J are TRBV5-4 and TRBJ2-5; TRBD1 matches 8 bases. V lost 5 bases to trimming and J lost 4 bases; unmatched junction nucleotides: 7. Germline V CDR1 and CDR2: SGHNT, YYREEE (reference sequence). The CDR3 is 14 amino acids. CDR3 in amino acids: CASSSGDRLETQYF. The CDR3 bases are TGTGCCAGCAGTTCTGGGGACAGGTTAGAGACCCAGTACTTC. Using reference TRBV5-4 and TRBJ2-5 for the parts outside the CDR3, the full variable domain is ETGVTQSPTHLIKTRGQQVTLRCSSQSGHNTVSWYQQALGQGPQFIFQYYREEENGRGNFPPRFSGLQFPNYSSELNVNALELDDSALYLCASSSGDRLETQYFGPGTRLLVL.

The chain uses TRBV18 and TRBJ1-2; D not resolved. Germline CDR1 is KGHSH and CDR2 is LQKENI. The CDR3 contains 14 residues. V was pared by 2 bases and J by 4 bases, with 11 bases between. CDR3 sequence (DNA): TGTGCCAGCTCACCAGCAGATCTCGGCTATGGCTACACCTTC. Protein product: CASSPADLGYGYTF.

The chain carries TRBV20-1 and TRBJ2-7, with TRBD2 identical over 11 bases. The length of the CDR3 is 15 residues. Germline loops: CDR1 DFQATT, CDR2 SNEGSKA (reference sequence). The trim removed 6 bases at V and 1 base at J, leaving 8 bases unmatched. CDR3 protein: CSALPGLADSYEQYF. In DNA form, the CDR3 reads TGCAGTGCCCTACCGGGACTAGCGGATTCCTACGAGCAGTACTTC.

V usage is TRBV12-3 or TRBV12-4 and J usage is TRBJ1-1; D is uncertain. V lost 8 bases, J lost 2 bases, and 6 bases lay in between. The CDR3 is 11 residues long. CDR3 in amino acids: CASGVNTEAFF. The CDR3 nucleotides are TGTGCCAGCGGAGTAAACACTGAAGCTTTCTTT.

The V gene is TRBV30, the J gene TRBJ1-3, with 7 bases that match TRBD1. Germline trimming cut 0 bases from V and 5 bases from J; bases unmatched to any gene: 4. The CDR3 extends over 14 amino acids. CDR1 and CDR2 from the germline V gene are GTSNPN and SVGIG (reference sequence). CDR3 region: CAWSVSGQRNTIYF. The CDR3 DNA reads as TGTGCCTGGAGTGTATCGGGACAGAGAAACACCATATATTTT.

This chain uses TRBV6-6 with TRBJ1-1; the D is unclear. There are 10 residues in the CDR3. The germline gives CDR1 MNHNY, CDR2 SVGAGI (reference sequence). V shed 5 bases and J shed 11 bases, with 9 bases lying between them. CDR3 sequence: CASSEYEAFF. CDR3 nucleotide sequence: TGTGCCAGCAGTGAGTACGAGGCTTTCTTT.

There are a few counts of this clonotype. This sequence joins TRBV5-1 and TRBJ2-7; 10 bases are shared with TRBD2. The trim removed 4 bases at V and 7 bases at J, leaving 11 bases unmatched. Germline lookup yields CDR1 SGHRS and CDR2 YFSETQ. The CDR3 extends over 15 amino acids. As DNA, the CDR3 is TGCGCCAGCAGCGCGGCGTCTCCAGCGGGAGGGGAGCAGTACTTC. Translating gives CASSAASPAGGEQYF.

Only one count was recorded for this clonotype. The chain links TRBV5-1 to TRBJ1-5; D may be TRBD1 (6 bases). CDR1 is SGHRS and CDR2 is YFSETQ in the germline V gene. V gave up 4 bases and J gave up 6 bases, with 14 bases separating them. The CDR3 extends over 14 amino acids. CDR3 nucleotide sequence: TGCGCCAGCAGCAAGGGGGACGGAATTCAGCCCCAGCATTTT. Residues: CASSKGDGIQPQHF. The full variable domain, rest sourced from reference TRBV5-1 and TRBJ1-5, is KAGVTQTPRYLIKTRGQQVTLSCSPISGHRSVSWYQQTPGQGLQFLFEYFSETQRNKGNFPGRFSGRQFSNSRSEMNVSTLELGDSALYLCASSKGDGIQPQHFGDGTRLSIL.

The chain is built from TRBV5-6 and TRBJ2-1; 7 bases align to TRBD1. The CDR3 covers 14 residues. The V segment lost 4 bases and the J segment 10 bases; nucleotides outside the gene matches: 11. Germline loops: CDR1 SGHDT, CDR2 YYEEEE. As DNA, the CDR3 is TGTGCCAGCAGCCAAGGGACAGCGATCGTCGAGCAGTTCTTC. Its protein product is CASSQGTAIVEQFF.

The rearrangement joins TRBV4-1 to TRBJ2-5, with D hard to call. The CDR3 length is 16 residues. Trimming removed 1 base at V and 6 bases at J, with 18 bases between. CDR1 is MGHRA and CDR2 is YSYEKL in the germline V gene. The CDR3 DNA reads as TGCGCCAGCAGCCAAGGCTTAGGACCCGACAAAAAGACCCAGTACTTC. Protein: CASSQGLGPDKKTQYF.

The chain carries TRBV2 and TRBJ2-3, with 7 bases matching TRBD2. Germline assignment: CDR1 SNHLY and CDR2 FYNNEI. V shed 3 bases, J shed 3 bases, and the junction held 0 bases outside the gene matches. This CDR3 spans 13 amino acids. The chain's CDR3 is CASSERETDTQYF. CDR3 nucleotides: TGTGCCAGCAGTGAGCGGGAGACAGATACGCAGTATTTT. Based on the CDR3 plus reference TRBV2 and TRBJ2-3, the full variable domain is EPEVTQTPSHQVTQMGQEVILRCVPISNHLYFYWYRQILGQKVEFLVSFYNNEISEKSEIFDDQFSVERPDGSNFTLKIRSTKLEDSAMYFCASSERETDTQYFGPGTRLTVL.

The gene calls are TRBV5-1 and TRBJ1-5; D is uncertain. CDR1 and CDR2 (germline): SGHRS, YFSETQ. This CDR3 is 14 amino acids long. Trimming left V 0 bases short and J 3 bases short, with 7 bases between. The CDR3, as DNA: TGCGCCAGCAGCTTGGCTGGGGACAATCAGCCCCAGCATTTT. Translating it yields CASSLAGDNQPQHF. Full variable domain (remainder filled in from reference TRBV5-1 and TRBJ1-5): KAGVTQTPRYLIKTRGQQVTLSCSPISGHRSVSWYQQTPGQGLQFLFEYFSETQRNKGNFPGRFSGRQFSNSRSEMNVSTLELGDSALYLCASSLAGDNQPQHFGDGTRLSIL.

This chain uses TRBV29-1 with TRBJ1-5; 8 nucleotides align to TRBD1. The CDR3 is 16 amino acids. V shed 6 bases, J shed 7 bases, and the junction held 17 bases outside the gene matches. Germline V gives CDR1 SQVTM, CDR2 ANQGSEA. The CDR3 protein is CSVPQLTGELRQPQHF. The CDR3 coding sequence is TGCAGCGTGCCCCAATTGACAGGGGAGTTACGGCAGCCCCAGCATTTT. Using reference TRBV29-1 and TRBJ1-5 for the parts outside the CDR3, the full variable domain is SAVISQKPSRDICQRGTSLTIQCQVDSQVTMMFWYRQQPGQSLTLIATANQGSEATYESGFVIDKFPISRPNLTFSTLTVSNMSPEDSSIYLCSVPQLTGELRQPQHFGDGTRLSIL.

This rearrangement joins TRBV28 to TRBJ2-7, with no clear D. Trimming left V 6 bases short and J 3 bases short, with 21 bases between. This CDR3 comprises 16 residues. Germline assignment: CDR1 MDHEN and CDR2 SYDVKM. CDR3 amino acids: CASSLPTARRFYEQYF. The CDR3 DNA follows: TGTGCCAGCAGCTTACCCACAGCACGTAGGTTCTACGAGCAGTACTTC.

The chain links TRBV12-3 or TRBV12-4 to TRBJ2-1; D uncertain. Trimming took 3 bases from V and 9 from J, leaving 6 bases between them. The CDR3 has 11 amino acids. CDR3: CASSLRGEQFF. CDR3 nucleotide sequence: TGTGCCAGCAGTTTGCGTGGTGAGCAGTTCTTC.

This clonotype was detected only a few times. The CDR3 sequence: CASTRGDGNTIYF. In DNA, the CDR3 is TGTGCCAGCACCAGAGGGGATGGAAACACCATATATTTT. The rearrangement joins TRBV7-9 to TRBJ1-3; the D gene is possibly TRBD1 (5 bases). Germline CDR1 is SEHNR and CDR2 is FQNEAQ (reference sequence). The CDR3 contains 13 residues. Trimming took off 7 bases at V and 3 bases at J, with 10 bases between the two ends.

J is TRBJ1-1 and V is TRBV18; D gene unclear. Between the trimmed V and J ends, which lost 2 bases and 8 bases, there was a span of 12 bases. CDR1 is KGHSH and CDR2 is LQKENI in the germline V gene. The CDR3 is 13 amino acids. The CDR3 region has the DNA TGTGCCAGCTCACCATCAAGCAGCAGAGAAGCTTTCTTT. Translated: CASSPSSSREAFF.

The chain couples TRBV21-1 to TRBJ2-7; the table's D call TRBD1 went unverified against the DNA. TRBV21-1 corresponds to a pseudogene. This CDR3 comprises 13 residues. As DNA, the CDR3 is TGTGCCAGCAGCAAAAGGTCCCCCTACCTTGAGAACTTC. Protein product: CASSKRSPYLENF.

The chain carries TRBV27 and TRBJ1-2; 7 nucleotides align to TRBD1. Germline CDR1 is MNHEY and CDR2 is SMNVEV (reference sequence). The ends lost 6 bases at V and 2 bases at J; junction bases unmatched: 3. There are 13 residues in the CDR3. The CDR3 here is CASRETGNYGYTF. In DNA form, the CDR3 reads TGTGCCAGCAGAGAGACAGGGAACTATGGCTACACCTTC.

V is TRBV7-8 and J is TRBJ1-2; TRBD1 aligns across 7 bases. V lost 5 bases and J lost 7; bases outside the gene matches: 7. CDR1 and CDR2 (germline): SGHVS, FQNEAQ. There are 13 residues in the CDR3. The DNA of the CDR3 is TGTGCCAGCAGCGGTGACAGGGACTTTGGCTACACCTTC. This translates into CASSGDRDFGYTF.